These 20 T cell receptor beta chains share one sample of origin, sequenced in a study of cytomegalovirus exposure and HLA in healthy donors. In the PCR, 60 Vbeta and 13 Jbeta primers were used. Generated by immunoSEQ multiplex PCR, the TCRdb table keeps only in-frame clones and is missing some. The repertoire consists of about 160,000 clones, with 65% to 80% occurring once and the leading ten covering about 4.6%. Source material: PBMCs. The receptor set was obtained from a man between 35 and 55 years old in good health and CMV-seronegative.

V usage is TRBV4-3 and J usage is TRBJ2-7, with 8 bases lining up with TRBD1. Germline V CDR1 and CDR2: LGHNA, YSLEER. J gave up 5 bases and V 4 bases, and 7 bases lay outside the gene matches. The CDR3 runs 14 residues. CDR3 sequence reads: CASSLWTGKDEQYF. The CDR3 bases are TGCGCCAGCAGCCTCTGGACAGGGAAGGACGAGCAGTACTTC.

The chain carries TRBV6-5 and TRBJ2-7; weak D call: TRBD2 (7 bases). Trimming stripped 4 bases from V and 7 bases from J, with 11 bases between. In germline, CDR1 is MNHEY, CDR2 SVGAGI. CDR3 length equals 12 residues. CDR3 in amino acids: CASSWRGGEQYF. As DNA, the CDR3 is TGTGCCAGCAGTTGGAGGGGGGGAGAGCAGTACTTC.

The V call is TRBV29-1, the J call TRBJ2-3, with 8 positions matching TRBD1. CDR1 is SQVTM, CDR2 ANQGSEA, per germline. This CDR3 has 15 residues. V lost 3 bases to trimming and J lost 6 bases; unmatched junction nucleotides: 11. CDR3 loop: CSVEYADREFDTQYF. CDR3 nucleotide sequence: TGCAGCGTTGAGTATGCGGACAGGGAATTTGATACGCAGTATTTT.

The chain employs TRBV7-9 and TRBJ2-3; D is unresolved. The CDR3 runs to 11 residues. In germline, CDR1 is SEHNR, CDR2 FQNEAQ (reference sequence). Deletions cut 2 bases from V and 6 bases from J, with 3 bases between. CDR3 bases: TGTGCCAGCAGCTTACCGGATACGCAGTATTTT. Translation: CASSLPDTQYF.

This clone was found once. CDR3 in amino acids: CASRGLNPYEQYF. CDR3 bases: TGTGCCAGCAGGGGACTGAATCCCTACGAGCAGTACTTC. V is TRBV28 and J is TRBJ2-7; tentatively, D is TRBD2 (6 bases). V dropped 6 bases and J dropped 2 bases, with 11 bases sitting between them. CDR3 size: 13 residues. The germline CDR1 and CDR2 sequences are MDHEN and SYDVKM.

The chain uses TRBV5-4 and TRBJ2-5, with 7 bases fitting TRBD2. The CDR3 length is 16 residues. V lost 9 bases to trimming and J lost 2 bases; unmatched junction nucleotides: 16. Germline V gene lookup returns CDR1 SGHNT and CDR2 YYREEE (reference sequence). This chain's CDR3 is CATVGNKKRGQETQYF. The CDR3 DNA is TGTGCCACCGTGGGAAATAAGAAGCGGGGACAAGAGACCCAGTACTTC.

V and J are TRBV29-1 and TRBJ2-3, with D perhaps TRBD2 (6 bases). CDR3 length equals 15 residues. CDR1 is SQVTM and CDR2 is ANQGSEA in the germline V gene. Trimming cost V 6 bases and J 1 base, with 17 bases left between them. This chain's CDR3 is CSVGGGISGTDTQYF. The CDR3 nucleotides read TGCAGCGTGGGTGGGGGGATAAGCGGCACAGATACGCAGTATTTT.

The rearrangement uses TRBV14 and TRBJ1-1; D call uncertain. The CDR3 has 15 amino acids. CDR1 SGHDN and CDR2 FVKESK come from the germline V gene. V was trimmed by 4 bases and J by 3 bases, leaving 15 bases between them. The CDR3 reads CASSRLTAKDTEAFF. The DNA for the CDR3 is TGTGCCAGCAGCCGCCTCACAGCAAAAGACACTGAAGCTTTCTTT. The entire variable domain, with the rest obtained from reference TRBV14 and TRBJ1-1, is as follows: EAGVTQFPSHSVIEKGQTVTLRCDPISGHDNLYWYRRVMGKEIKFLLHFVKESKQDESGMPNNRFLAERTGGTYSTLKVQPAELEDSGVYFCASSRLTAKDTEAFFGQGTRLTVV.

The chain joins TRBV28 to TRBJ1-1, with TRBD1 as a possible D gene (5 bases). The V end was cut by 6 bases, the J end by 4 bases, with 12 bases between. Germline V gene data show CDR1 as MDHEN and CDR2 as SYDVKM. There are 13 residues in the CDR3. The CDR3 DNA is TGTGCCAGCAGCTTTAACAGGCGCACTGAAGCTTTCTTT. Protein sequence: CASSFNRRTEAFF.

The chain uses TRBV5-4 and TRBJ1-3; TRBD1 is a possible D gene (5 bases). This CDR3 comprises 15 residues. V was clipped by 2 bases and J by 0 bases, with 9 bases between them. Germline V gene sequence: CDR1 SGHNT, CDR2 YYREEE (reference sequence). CDR3 bases: TGTGCCAGCAGCTTCTCCAGGGCCTCTGGAAACACCATATATTTT. It translates to CASSFSRASGNTIYF.

This sequence joins TRBV6-4 and TRBJ2-1, with a possible D match to TRBD2 (6 bases). Trimming took 3 bases from V and 7 from J, leaving 10 bases between them. The CDR3 is 13 residues long. Germline CDR1 is MRHNA and CDR2 is SNTAGT. CDR3 loop: CASSEGEANEQFF. The CDR3 nucleotides read TGTGCCAGCAGTGAAGGGGAGGCGAATGAGCAGTTCTTC.

The chain employs TRBV2 and TRBJ1-3; 12 nucleotides agree with TRBD1. After removal of 7 bases from V and 4 bases from J, the junction contained 5 bases not matched to a gene. The CDR3 runs 15 residues. Germline values: CDR1 SNHLY, CDR2 FYNNEI. The CDR3 protein is CASTGQGARGNTIYF. The CDR3 DNA follows: TGTGCCAGCACGGGACAGGGGGCGAGAGGAAACACCATATATTTT.

The chain joins TRBV2 to TRBJ1-6; D gene uncertain. V dropped 0 bases and J dropped 8 bases, with 11 bases sitting between them. This CDR3 spans 15 amino acids. CDR1 and CDR2 from the germline V gene are SNHLY and FYNNEI. The CDR3 region has the DNA TGTGCCAGCAGTGAAGCGGTCCATCGCGATTCACCCCTCCACTTT. This sequence encodes CASSEAVHRDSPLHF.

This rearrangement joins TRBV5-5 to TRBJ2-3, with D unresolved. The CDR3 totals 15 residues. The germline V gene has CDR1 SGHKS and CDR2 YYEKEE (reference sequence). Trimming took 6 bases from V and 1 from J, leaving 15 bases between them. CDR3 DNA sequence: TGTGCCAGCACCTTCTTACCTTCGGGCACAGATACGCAGTATTTT. Translation gives CASTFLPSGTDTQYF. Full variable domain (rest looked up from reference TRBV5-5 and TRBJ2-3): DAGVTQSPTHLIKTRGQQVTLRCSPISGHKSVSWYQQVLGQGPQFIFQYYEKEERGRGNFPDRFSARQFPNYSSELNVNALLLGDSALYLCASTFLPSGTDTQYFGPGTRLTVL.

The chain combines TRBV30 with TRBJ2-5, with 7 bases fitting TRBD2. The J call is in doubt because the DNA end fits TRBJ2-7 better. Germline assignment: CDR1 GTSNPN and CDR2 SVGIG (reference sequence). The CDR3 is 14 residues long. CDR3 in DNA: TGTGCCTGGAGTGTACGGACTAGAATCTACGAGCAGTACTTC. It yields the protein CAWSVRTRIYEQYF.

This rearrangement joins TRBV30 to TRBJ2-1; D not certain. Between the trimmed V and J ends, which lost 0 bases and 8 bases, there was a span of 5 bases. This CDR3 has 11 residues. Per germline, CDR1 GTSNPN and CDR2 SVGIG (reference sequence). The CDR3: CAWSVHHEQFF. CDR3 DNA: TGTGCCTGGAGTGTACATCATGAGCAGTTCTTC. The full variable domain, in which reference TRBV30 and TRBJ2-1 provide the parts outside the CDR3, is SQTIHQWPATLVQPVGSPLSLECTVEGTSNPNLYWYRQAAGRGLQLLFYSVGIGQISSEVPQNLSASRPQDRQFILSSKKLLLSDSGFYLCAWSVHHEQFFGPGTRLTVL.

The chain is built from TRBV7-2 and TRBJ2-1; TRBD2 is a possible D gene (7 bases). Germline values: CDR1 SGHTA, CDR2 FQGNSA. V lost 8 bases to trimming and J lost 0 bases, with 11 bases between them. There are 14 residues in the CDR3. The CDR3 reads CASQGGASYNEQFF. The CDR3 coding sequence is TGTGCCAGCCAAGGGGGGGCCTCCTACAATGAGCAGTTCTTC.

The V call is TRBV10-1, the J call TRBJ2-3; 7 bases agree with TRBD1. With V trimmed by 2 bases and J by 3 bases, 5 bases remained unmatched. The CDR3 is made up of 15 amino acids. CDR1 is WNHNN and CDR2 is SYGVQD in the germline V gene (reference sequence). The CDR3 is CASSEQRGRTDTQYF. CDR3 in DNA: TGCGCCAGCAGTGAGCAAAGGGGGCGGACAGATACGCAGTATTTT.

The rearrangement uses TRBV10-1 and TRBJ2-1; D unresolved. This CDR3 is built from 15 residues. CDR1 WNHNN and CDR2 SYGVQD come from the germline V gene (reference sequence). Deletions cut 6 bases from V and 6 bases from J, with 18 bases between. The CDR3 spells CASSSQSTRPNEQFF. DNA for the CDR3: TGCGCCAGCAGCTCACAGAGTACGCGACCCAATGAGCAGTTCTTC.

This rearrangement joins TRBV27 to TRBJ2-3; possibly TRBD1 for D (5 bases). With 8 bases removed from V and 8 bases from J, the gap between germline ends came to 14 bases. This CDR3 is 12 amino acids long. Per germline, CDR1 MNHEY and CDR2 SMNVEV (reference sequence). In DNA form, the CDR3 reads TGTGCCAGCGCGGTGGGGCCGGGTACGCAGTATTTT. Encoded protein: CASAVGPGTQYF.